The 4 T cell receptor beta chains given below trace back to one sample, sequenced in a study of CD8 T cells in Susac syndrome. RNA, at roughly 0.5 to 1 ug, was reverse transcribed with random hexamers. Each CDR3 protein gets one entry after TCRdb re-called the immunoSEQ multiplex PCR reads with MiXCR. The data contain a few hundred thousand distinct CDR3 sequences, roughly 92% of them singletons. Material for sequencing was CD8+ T cells from PBMCs. The origin of the receptors is a human donor with multiple sclerosis.

The chain employs TRBV4-1 and TRBJ2-1, with D perhaps TRBD2 (6 bases). In germline, CDR1 is MGHRA, CDR2 YSYEKL. Trimming left V 0 bases short and J 0 bases short, with 15 bases between. The CDR3 spans 18 residues. This chain's CDR3 is CASSQEGSSGFSYNEQFF. The CDR3 bases are TGCGCCAGCAGCCAAGAAGGTAGTAGCGGTTTCTCCTACAATGAGCAGTTCTTC.

The chain joins TRBV4-1 to TRBJ2-7; 9 nucleotides match TRBD2. V was clipped by 1 base and J by 6 bases; unmatched bases: 10. The CDR3 length is 16 residues. Germline CDR1 and CDR2: MGHRA and YSYEKL. The CDR3 sequence: CASSQGAGGPRFEQYF. The CDR3 DNA is TGCGCCAGCAGCCAAGGGGCGGGAGGGCCTAGGTTCGAGCAGTACTTC.

This chain connects TRBV14 to TRBJ2-6; D is unresolved. Trimming removed 5 bases from V and 1 base from J, with 9 bases in between. CDR3 length: 15 amino acids. The germline gives CDR1 SGHDN, CDR2 FVKESK. The CDR3 sequence is CASSASRSGANVLTF. Written as DNA, the CDR3 is TGTGCCAGCAGCGCAAGCCGTTCTGGGGCCAACGTCCTGACTTTC.

This chain uses TRBV24-1 with TRBJ2-7, with 8 nucleotides matching TRBD2. V lost 3 bases and J lost 5; bases outside the gene matches: 5. The germline CDR1 and CDR2 sequences are KGHDR and SFDVKD. The CDR3 length is 14 residues. CDR3 protein: CATSDGPGRDEQYF. The CDR3, as DNA: TGTGCCACCAGTGATGGCCCCGGGAGGGACGAGCAGTACTTC.